A selection of T cell receptor beta chains follows, all from one sample in a study of somatic mutations in cytotoxic T cells in rheumatoid arthritis. The protocol was immunoSEQ multiplex PCR, while the TCRdb copy is restricted to in-frame clones and leaves out a portion. The sample has 18,000 or so clones, around 80% seen once. The specimen sequenced was CD8+ T cells sorted from blood. The receptors were gathered from an adult with rheumatoid arthritis. CDR3s include the opening cysteine and the closing phenylalanine or tryptophan. The D gene is left open where the match is weak. A row's size may be missing; if present it is once, few, many or a size class.

clone_size	j_call	v_call	d_call	cdr3_aa	cdr3_nt
.	TRBJ2-3	TRBV27	.	CASSLFGGYTDTQYF	TGTGCCAGCAGTTTATTTGGGGGGTACACAGATACGCAGTATTTT
.	TRBJ1-2	TRBV11-3	.	CASSLGDIANYGYTF	TGTGCCAGCAGCTTGGGGGACATCGCTAACTATGGCTACACCTTC
.	TRBJ2-7	TRBV20-1	.	CSAAEGYEQYF	TGCAGTGCTGCGGAGGGGTACGAGCAGTACTTC
.	TRBJ1-2	TRBV5-1	TRBD1	CASSLEAQGEDGYTF	TGCGCCAGCAGCTTGGAGGCCCAGGGGGAGGATGGCTACACCTTC
.	TRBJ1-1	TRBV7-9	.	CASSRNTEAFF	TGTGCCAGCAGCCGGAACACTGAAGCTTTCTTT
.	TRBJ1-1	TRBV18	.	CASSPGTVNTEAFF	TGTGCCAGCTCACCTGGGACGGTGAACACTGAAGCTTTCTTT
.	TRBJ2-6	TRBV7-6	.	CASNRGSGANVLTF	TGTGCCAGCAACCGTGGGTCTGGGGCCAACGTCCTGACTTTC
.	TRBJ1-2	TRBV29-1	.	CSVELSSANYGYTF	TGCAGCGTTGAATTGAGTAGCGCAAACTATGGCTACACCTTC
.	TRBJ1-1	TRBV19	.	CASSILDFEGKNTEAFF	TGTGCCAGTAGTATTCTCGATTTTGAGGGCAAGAACACTGAAGCTTTCTTT
.	TRBJ2-6	TRBV5-4	.	CASSPTVYSGANVLTF	TGTGCCAGCAGCCCGACAGTATACTCTGGGGCCAACGTCCTGACTTTC
.	TRBJ2-6	TRBV7-9	TRBD1	CASSSRGTGGAGGANVLTF	TGTGCCAGCAGCTCTCGCGGGACAGGGGGCGCGGGTGGGGCCAACGTCCTGACTTTC
once	TRBJ2-3	TRBV6-5	TRBD2	CASSKSSGDTQYF	TGTGCCAGCAGTAAGTCTAGCGGCGATACGCAGTATTTT
.	TRBJ2-7	TRBV2	.	CASRDAEPYEQYF	TGTGCCAGCCGGGACGCCGAACCCTACGAGCAGTACTTC
.	TRBJ2-7	TRBV6-5	.	CASKPRGAVYEQYF	TGTGCCAGCAAACCCCGGGGGGCGGTATACGAGCAGTACTTC
.	TRBJ2-7	TRBV5-5	.	CASSPRGSYEQYF	TGTGCCAGCTCCCCTAGAGGGAGCTACGAGCAGTACTTC
.	TRBJ1-5	TRBV12-5	.	CASGLVLGVSSNQPQHF	TGTGCTAGTGGTTTGGTACTAGGCGTCTCTAGCAATCAGCCCCAGCATTTT
.	TRBJ2-1	TRBV7-8	TRBD2	CASSQLAGGPFEQFF	TGTGCCAGCAGCCAACTAGCGGGGGGCCCCTTTGAGCAGTTCTTC
.	TRBJ2-1	TRBV7-2	.	CASSVGGPRIF	TGTGCCAGCAGCGTCGGGGGGCCTCGGATCTTC
.	TRBJ1-5	TRBV19	.	CASSITPWGEYSNQPQHF	TGTGCCAGTAGTATAACACCGTGGGGCGAATATAGCAATCAGCCCCAGCATTTT
.	TRBJ2-3	TRBV6-5	.	CASSYRSSPAQYF	TGTGCCAGCAGTTACCGGTCGTCCCCCGCGCAGTATTTT
.	TRBJ2-5	TRBV4-1	TRBD2	CASSQEHSGTSAQETQYF	TGCGCCAGCAGCCAAGAACACTCCGGGACTAGCGCGCAAGAGACCCAGTACTTC
few	TRBJ2-7	TRBV7-8	.	CASSLTDYEQYF	TGTGCCAGCAGCTTAACTGACTACGAGCAGTACTTC
few	TRBJ1-5	TRBV20-1	.	CSAPGAQPQHF	TGCAGTGCGCCGGGTGCTCAGCCCCAGCATTTT
.	TRBJ2-7	TRBV7-9	.	CASSLAGEQYF	TGTGCCAGCAGCTTAGCAGGCGAGCAGTACTTC
.	TRBJ2-1	TRBV9	.	CASGSTEQFF	TGTGCCAGCGGTAGTACTGAGCAGTTCTTC
.	TRBJ1-3	TRBV12-5	.	CASGLGDPILTRGNTIYF	TGTGCTAGTGGTTTGGGGGACCCTATTTTGACGCGGGGAAACACCATATATTTT
.	TRBJ2-7	TRBV2	.	CASSHLSGPPYEQYF	TGTGCCAGCAGTCACCTATCCGGGCCTCCCTACGAGCAGTACTTC
.	TRBJ2-7	TRBV7-9	TRBD2	CASSFGGEGYEQYF	TGTGCCAGCAGCTTTGGGGGGGAGGGCTACGAGCAGTACTTC